Listed below are T cell receptor beta chains from one sample, sequenced in a study of blood T cells in healthy people across ages. MiXCR, applied by TCRdb to the 5' RACE reads, yields one record per CDR3 protein. This sample has around 1,800,000 distinct CDR3 sequences, with approximately 39% found just once. The specimen sequenced was blood. The receptors were sampled from a human donor in good health. CDR3s include the opening cysteine and the closing phenylalanine or tryptophan. Fields, in order: CDR3 protein, CDR3 DNA, V gene, clone size, J gene, D gene. D genes are given only for firm matches. Expanded clones are given a class, and other clones once, few, many or no size at all.

CDR3aa: CASSFLGVLAHGYTF; CDR3nt: TGTGCCAGCAGTTTTTTAGGGGTCCTGGCCCATGGCTACACCTTC; v_gene: TRBV28; abundance: .; j_gene: TRBJ1-2; d_gene: .
CDR3aa: CASSLGGLAGFQETQYF; CDR3nt: TGCGCCAGCAGCTTGGGAGGACTAGCGGGTTTCCAAGAGACCCAGTACTTC; v_gene: TRBV5-1; abundance: .; j_gene: TRBJ2-5; d_gene: TRBD2
CDR3aa: CASSPQGRMKAFF; CDR3nt: TGTGCCAGCAGTCCCCAGGGGAGGATGAAGGCTTTCTTT; v_gene: TRBV27; abundance: .; j_gene: TRBJ1-1; d_gene: .
CDR3aa: CAGSLFASGVGDTQYF; CDR3nt: TGTGCCGGCAGTTTATTCGCTAGCGGGGTAGGAGATACGCAGTATTTT; v_gene: TRBV28; abundance: .; j_gene: TRBJ2-3; d_gene: TRBD2
CDR3aa: CASSSRDSADNEQFF; CDR3nt: TGTGCCAGCAGCTCCCGGGACAGTGCCGACAATGAGCAGTTCTTC; v_gene: TRBV7-2; abundance: .; j_gene: TRBJ2-1; d_gene: TRBD1
CDR3aa: CASLSTGPDTQYF; CDR3nt: TGTGCCAGCTTATCCACGGGACCCGATACGCAGTATTTT; v_gene: TRBV18; abundance: .; j_gene: TRBJ2-3; d_gene: .
CDR3aa: CASSSYLETRNTIYF; CDR3nt: TGTGCCAGCAGCTCATACCTGGAAACCAGAAACACCATATATTTT; v_gene: TRBV7-8; abundance: .; j_gene: TRBJ1-3; d_gene: .
CDR3aa: CASSQRGSGDYGYTF; CDR3nt: TGCGCCAGCAGCCAACGAGGGTCTGGGGACTATGGCTACACCTTC; v_gene: TRBV4-1; abundance: .; j_gene: TRBJ1-2; d_gene: .
CDR3aa: CASSLSWGAYEQFF; CDR3nt: TGTGCCAGCAGCTTATCATGGGGGGCTTACGAGCAGTTCTTC; v_gene: TRBV11-3; abundance: .; j_gene: TRBJ2-1; d_gene: .
CDR3aa: CASRPIDREKLFF; CDR3nt: TGTGCCAGCAGACCCATCGACAGGGAAAAACTGTTTTTT; v_gene: TRBV12-3/TRBV12-4; abundance: few; j_gene: TRBJ1-4; d_gene: .
CDR3aa: CASSQGIGQPQHF; CDR3nt: TGCGCCAGCAGCCAGGGAATAGGTCAGCCCCAGCATTTT; v_gene: TRBV4-3; abundance: few; j_gene: TRBJ1-5; d_gene: .
CDR3aa: CASSLNYYNEQFF; CDR3nt: TGTGCCAGCAGCCTTAATTACTACAATGAGCAGTTCTTC; v_gene: TRBV3-1; abundance: .; j_gene: TRBJ2-1; d_gene: .
CDR3aa: CSARQGDYDYTF; CDR3nt: TGCAGTGCTCGACAGGGTGACTATGACTACACCTTC; v_gene: TRBV20-1; abundance: few; j_gene: TRBJ1-2; d_gene: TRBD1
CDR3aa: CASSQQLDSPLHF; CDR3nt: TGCGCCAGCAGCCAACAGTTGGATTCACCCCTCCACTTT; v_gene: TRBV4-3; abundance: .; j_gene: TRBJ1-6; d_gene: .
CDR3aa: CASSLVSIDTQYF; CDR3nt: TGTGCCAGCAGTTTGGTGAGCATAGATACGCAGTATTTT; v_gene: TRBV12-3/TRBV12-4; abundance: .; j_gene: TRBJ2-3; d_gene: .
CDR3aa: CASSPPGLARSEQYF; CDR3nt: TGTGCCAGCAGCCCCCCGGGACTAGCGCGATCCGAGCAGTACTTC; v_gene: TRBV3-1; abundance: .; j_gene: TRBJ2-7; d_gene: TRBD2
CDR3aa: CASSLQGQLYNEQFF; CDR3nt: TGCGCCAGCAGCTTACAGGGGCAGCTCTACAATGAGCAGTTCTTC; v_gene: TRBV5-1; abundance: .; j_gene: TRBJ2-1; d_gene: TRBD1
CDR3aa: CSARTQAKANYGYTF; CDR3nt: TGCAGTGCTAGAACTCAGGCCAAAGCTAACTATGGCTACACCTTC; v_gene: TRBV20-1; abundance: few; j_gene: TRBJ1-2; d_gene: .
CDR3aa: CASSVDGSGTLHSPLHF; CDR3nt: TGTGCCAGCAGCGTAGACGGATCCGGGACCCTCCATTCACCCCTCCACTTT; v_gene: TRBV9; abundance: .; j_gene: TRBJ1-6; d_gene: .
CDR3aa: CASSPTATNYGYTF; CDR3nt: TGCGCCAGCAGTCCGACAGCAACTAACTATGGCTACACCTTC; v_gene: TRBV4-1; abundance: many; j_gene: TRBJ1-2; d_gene: .
CDR3aa: CASSPRSSVEYTF; CDR3nt: TGTGCCAGCTCACCACGATCCTCCGTGGAGTACACCTTC; v_gene: TRBV18; abundance: .; j_gene: TRBJ1-2; d_gene: .
CDR3aa: CASIRDRGAGTEAFF; CDR3nt: TGTGCCAGCATAAGGGATAGGGGCGCGGGTACTGAAGCTTTCTTT; v_gene: TRBV27; abundance: .; j_gene: TRBJ1-1; d_gene: .
CDR3aa: CASSQDIRTGATDNYGYTF; CDR3nt: TGCGCCAGCAGCCAAGATATTCGGACAGGGGCCACTGATAACTATGGCTACACCTTC; v_gene: TRBV4-3; abundance: .; j_gene: TRBJ1-2; d_gene: TRBD1